This T cell receptor beta chain was identified during a study of brain T cells in children with intractable seizures. The CDR3 loop spans 13 amino acids. The V end was cut by 3 bases, the J end by 4 bases, with 9 bases between. Per the germline V gene, CDR1 is KGHSH and CDR2 is LQKENI. Method: immunoSEQ multiplex PCR; TCRdb's copy keeps in-frame clones and lacks some. This sample has about 80,000 clones, with more than 75% found just once. This TCR was sampled from a girl aged 2 to 9 with Rasmussen encephalitis and intractable seizures. This chain connects TRBV18 to TRBJ1-1, with D unclear. The sequenced sample was peripheral blood, obtained at surgery. CDR3 amino acids: CASSPQERTEAFF. CDR3 DNA: TGTGCCAGCTCACCGCAAGAGCGCACTGAAGCTTTCTTT.